This TCR beta chain was sequenced for a study (dated by TCRdb to the mid-2010s). Context from the whole study: The study set out to test whether tumor-infiltrating Tregs in breast cancer get recruited from blood Tregs or are instead converted in situ from other CD4+ T cell subsets.

The memory CD4+ T cell population was isolated based on a CD4+CD45RO+CD25- phenotype. A larger group of roughly 20 breast cancer patients was studied by sequencing a single TRBV12-4/TRBJ1-2 rearrangement in tumor Tregs and blood Treg, naive and memory CD4+ cells. Ficoll density gradient centrifugation was used to isolate mononuclear cells from either lymph nodes or roughly 46 ml of peripheral blood. A purity exceeding 90% was confirmed by FACS for the sorted cell populations. The CDR3 has 11 amino acids, counting the end cysteine and phenylalanine. CDR3 DNA is the only sequence kept; it has 33 bases, read in frame from the first base. At the junction V is shortened by 3 bases and J by 7 bases, with 6 bases in between. This clonotype turned up a few times. Its antigen is currently not known. Base qualities are not at hand, and no much larger clone is one base apart. Library prep was done by multiplex PCR. Sequencing was carried out with an Ion Torrent PGM. Adaptor-ligated barcode primers were used to amplify TRBV12-4/TRBJ1-2 clonotypes in the roughly 20-patient analysis. The Ion Personal Genome Machine system was used to sequence TRBV12-4/TRBJ1-2 amplicons from the roughly 23-patient cohort. As for how the authors treated the data: For each of nine subset-tissue groups, sequencing data from the five patients were pooled, and the groups were then compared using unsupervised clustering of TCR gene usage. Repertoire similarity was calculated with the Morisita-Horn index, weighting shared sequences by their contribution to each repertoire. The public sequencing data were trimmed at Q25 with fastp and processed into clonotypes with MiXCR by TCRdb, which kept only in-frame beta chains. A single entry per CDR3 protein holds the most common genes and DNA from its merged rows. TCRdb, not the original authors, processed these V and J calls. The sample table lists 550 to 800 distinct CDR3 sequences, around 35% of them with a count of one. The ten largest clones capture around 20% of the sample.

The investigation overall reported the following: Tumor memory CD4+ T cell TCR gene usage clustered with blood and lymph node memory CD4+ cells and lymph node naive CD4+ cells. The larger-cohort validation was restricted to a single TCR beta V-J rearrangement rather than whole repertoires. Across 23 patients, roughly 12.9% of tumor Treg TRBV12-4/TRBJ1-2 sequences were shared with naive CD4+ cells, compared with less than 2.3% shared with blood Tregs or memory cells. The TCR alpha and beta sequences of tumor-infiltrating Tregs showed the greatest overlap with tumor naive CD4+ T cells, followed by blood naive CD4+ T cells.

Sequencing input: memory CD4+ T cells sorted from blood. Explained via the paper, the cell subset or site label denotes: memory CD4+ T cells, CD4+CD45RO+CD25-. The receptor chain draws on TRBV12-3 or TRBV12-4 and TRBJ1-2, with no reliable assignment of the D segment. This TCR derives from a female donor with breast cancer. The bases read TGTGCCAGCAGTTTGGGCCTTGGCTACACCTTC. It translates as CASSLGLGYTF.